Each of the 9 T cell receptor beta chains below was sequenced from the same sample in a study of blood T cell repertoires in COVID-19 (dated by TCRdb to the early 2020s). Library method: the immunoSEQ multiplex PCR assay. The immuneACCESS repertoire file appears here via TCRdb, limited to in-frame rearrangements. These files lack a portion of the clones; in checked studies, under half of the deficit traces to unresolved V genes, and the cause of the others is not known. In this sample the table shows under 200,000 clones, around 89% of which occur a single time. About 6.3% of the sample rests with the top ten. Sequenced sample: peripheral blood. Receptors were obtained from a man in his forties with active or convalescent COVID-19.

The rearrangement links TRBV6-2 or TRBV6-3 to TRBJ1-2; TRBD1 matches at 7 bases. Germline V gives CDR1 MNHEY, CDR2 SVGEGT. This CDR3 comprises 15 residues. Germline trimming cut 5 bases from V and 4 bases from J; bases unmatched to any gene: 10. Here the CDR3 reads CASSNRDRDVYGYTF. Here the CDR3 DNA reads TGTGCCAGCAGTAACCGGGACAGAGACGTCTATGGCTACACCTTC.

The chain has TRBV7-9 and TRBJ2-7; D perhaps matches TRBD2 (5 bases). This CDR3 comprises 17 residues. Germline-derived CDR1 and CDR2 are SEHNR and FQNEAQ (reference sequence). V lost 0 bases to trimming and J lost 3 bases, with 18 bases between them. The CDR3 region is CASSLAKAASSNYEQYF. Written as DNA, the CDR3 is TGTGCCAGCAGCTTAGCGAAGGCGGCTAGCTCTAACTACGAGCAGTACTTC.

The gene calls are TRBV19 and TRBJ1-1; D gene unclear. V dropped 5 bases and J dropped 1 base, with 26 bases sitting between them. This CDR3 has 19 amino acids. Germline CDR1 and CDR2: LNHDA and SQIVND (reference sequence). The DNA for the CDR3 is TGTGCCAGTAGTCCTCCCCCGTGGAGGATTGGAGTTTGGAACACTGAAGCTTTCTTT. Translating it yields CASSPPPWRIGVWNTEAFF.

V is TRBV6-2 or TRBV6-3 and J is TRBJ2-5; D perhaps matches TRBD1 (6 bases). Trimming took 5 bases from V and 1 from J, leaving 14 bases between them. This CDR3 comprises 15 residues. CDR1 is MNHEY and CDR2 is SVGEGT in the germline V gene. CDR3 in amino acids: CASSPQGMGQETQYF. The DNA of the CDR3 is TGTGCCAGCAGTCCACAGGGAATGGGCCAAGAGACCCAGTACTTC.

This chain uses TRBV5-5 with TRBJ2-2; D ambiguous. The germline V gene encodes CDR1 SGHKS and CDR2 YYEKEE (reference sequence). Trimming stripped 2 bases from V and 4 bases from J, with 12 bases between. This CDR3 spans 15 amino acids. CDR3 region: CASSFVGPSTGELFF. The CDR3 region has the DNA TGTGCCAGCAGCTTTGTTGGTCCGAGCACCGGGGAGCTGTTTTTT.

The rearrangement links TRBV27 to TRBJ1-6, with a possible D match to TRBD1 (6 bases). The CDR3 has 15 residues. CDR1 MNHEY and CDR2 SMNVEV come from the germline V gene (reference sequence). Trimming cost V 2 bases and J 7 bases, with 12 bases left between them. This CDR3 reads CASSLMWQGNSPLHF. The CDR3 nucleotides read TGTGCCAGCAGTTTAATGTGGCAGGGGAATTCACCCCTCCACTTT.

This chain links TRBV5-1 with TRBJ2-5; the D is unclear. This CDR3 has 13 residues. The V and J ends lost 4 bases and 2 bases respectively, with 9 bases between them. CDR1 is SGHRS and CDR2 is YFSETQ in the germline V gene. DNA for the CDR3: TGCGCCAGCAGCCTGGCTGTTCAAGAGACCCAGTACTTC. This translates into CASSLAVQETQYF.

This chain uses TRBV20-1 with TRBJ2-2; D is unclear. The V end lost 4 bases, the J end lost 3 bases, and 3 bases lay between the germline ends. The CDR3 extends over 11 amino acids. Per the germline V gene, CDR1 is DFQATT and CDR2 is SNEGSKA (reference sequence). DNA for the CDR3: TGCAGTGCTACTGACACCGGGGAGCTGTTTTTT. It specifies CSATDTGELFF.

The chain employs TRBV19 and TRBJ1-5; TRBD1 aligns across 7 bases. V lost 6 bases to trimming and J lost 6 bases; unmatched junction nucleotides: 2. In germline, CDR1 is LNHDA, CDR2 SQIVND (reference sequence). This CDR3 comprises 12 residues. The chain's CDR3 is CASRQGGQPQHF. The CDR3 nucleotides read TGTGCCAGTAGGCAGGGGGGTCAGCCCCAGCATTTT.